This T cell receptor (beta chain) emerged from a study of Ad26.COV2.S vaccination and SARS-CoV-2 variants. Overall study: Administration of Ad26.COV2.S was intramuscular, either once or twice 56 days apart. The study's findings and limits: Vaccinees reportedly had broad spike-specific CD8+ and CD4+ T cell responses. Comparability of non-spike TCR breadth was observed across vaccine and placebo recipients.

CDR3 length: 16 residues. Germline CDR1 and CDR2: SEHNR and FQNEAQ (reference sequence). V lost 4 bases and J lost 8, with 23 bases in between. Treatment of the sample: around 19 received Ad26.COV2.S at low or high dose, single or two shots; about 5 received placebo; per-sample allocation not given. It was on day 63 after the first vaccine or placebo injection that samples were taken. Wuhan-strain SARS-CoV-2 spike was expressed by the Ad26 vector that made up the vaccine. On this clone itself: Its matching antigen is unknown.

Sequencing used immunoSEQ multiplex PCR; TCRdb keeps in-frame clones, though not all of them. The table lists 350,000 to 500,000 clones, approximately 90% of them singletons. The chain couples TRBV7-9 to TRBJ1-2; TRBD1 might be the D (5 bases). The TCR sequence derives from a person between 18 and 65 years old who received the Ad26.COV2.S COVID-19 vaccine or a placebo. The sample in question was peripheral blood, obtained in a trial of Ad26.COV2.S vaccine versus placebo. For the CDR3, the DNA is TGTGCCAGCAGCTACCTCGAAAGGGGCGCGGGTCAGGGCTACACCTTC. It codes for CASSYLERGAGQGYTF.